This T cell receptor beta chain was identified during a study of cytotoxic CD8 clonotypes in ibrutinib-treated CLL. Profiling relied on immunoSEQ multiplex PCR, and the TCRdb table lists in-frame clones only, not all of them. Among roughly 220,000 clones listed, 79% were seen once. Sequenced here: PBMCs, sampled after 12 months of ibrutinib treatment. The clonotype comes from a human donor with chronic lymphocytic leukemia.

The DNA for the CDR3 is TGCGCCAGCAGCCAAGAGTGGACAGGGGCGAGAGTAGCTTTCTTT. This codes for CASSQEWTGARVAFF. The genes are TRBV4-1 and TRBJ1-1, with TRBD1 identical over 9 bases. CDR1 is MGHRA and CDR2 is YSYEKL in the germline V gene. V shed 0 bases and J 10 bases; nucleotides not matched to a gene: 9. The CDR3 loop spans 15 amino acids.